The rows below give T cell receptor beta chains drawn from one sample of a study of T cells in Graves' hyperthyroidism and ophthalmopathy. TCRdb re-derived calls from the multiplex PCR reads in MiXCR, one entry per CDR3 protein. Of roughly 740,000 distinct CDR3 sequences detected, over 15% appear once; the ten largest clones hold approximately 8.4%. The sequenced sample was blood. These receptors were obtained from a man aged 18 to 29 with Graves' hyperthyroidism. CDR3s include the opening cysteine and the closing phenylalanine or tryptophan. The order of the fields is V gene, clone size, D gene, J gene, CDR3 protein, CDR3 DNA. A D gene is named only where the DNA matches it firmly. The size field is filled for only some rows; it gives once, few, many or a size class.

v_gene: TRBV5-5
abundance: many
d_gene: TRBD2
j_gene: TRBJ2-1
CDR3aa: CASSPTGLAFNEQFF
CDR3nt: TGTGCCAGCAGCCCAACGGGACTAGCGTTCAATGAGCAGTTCTTC

v_gene: TRBV2
abundance: -
d_gene: TRBD2
j_gene: TRBJ2-2
CDR3aa: CASKLGLALAGELFF
CDR3nt: TGTGCCAGCAAATTGGGACTAGCCCTCGCCGGGGAGCTGTTTTTT

v_gene: TRBV7-9
abundance: few
d_gene: TRBD1
j_gene: TRBJ1-4
CDR3aa: CASSVGQGATGEKLFF
CDR3nt: TGTGCCAGCAGCGTGGGACAGGGGGCAACTGGAGAAAAACTGTTTTTT

v_gene: TRBV11-1
abundance: many
d_gene: -
j_gene: TRBJ2-4
CDR3aa: CASSPEERIQYF
CDR3nt: TGTGCCAGCAGCCCGGAGGAACGCATTCAGTACTTC

v_gene: TRBV28
abundance: few
d_gene: -
j_gene: TRBJ1-5
CDR3aa: CASSLPTGPNQPQHF
CDR3nt: TGTGCCAGCAGTTTACCGACTGGCCCCAATCAGCCCCAGCATTTT

v_gene: TRBV5-1
abundance: many
d_gene: -
j_gene: TRBJ2-1
CDR3aa: CATSGGSYNEQFF
CDR3nt: TGCGCCACGAGTGGCGGATCCTACAATGAGCAGTTCTTC

v_gene: TRBV27
abundance: few
d_gene: -
j_gene: TRBJ2-1
CDR3aa: CASSSPTGLFYSEQFF
CDR3nt: TGTGCCAGCAGTTCTCCAACGGGGCTGTTTTACAGTGAGCAGTTCTTC

v_gene: TRBV12-3/TRBV12-4
abundance: many
d_gene: -
j_gene: TRBJ2-1
CDR3aa: CASRKGVNEQFF
CDR3nt: TGTGCCAGCAGGAAAGGGGTGAATGAGCAGTTCTTC

v_gene: TRBV11-3
abundance: few
d_gene: -
j_gene: TRBJ2-1
CDR3aa: CASSLEDLSYNEQFF
CDR3nt: TGTGCCAGCAGCTTAGAGGACCTTTCATACAATGAGCAGTTCTTC

v_gene: TRBV6-1
abundance: many
d_gene: -
j_gene: TRBJ2-1
CDR3aa: CASSDGAWGYNEQFF
CDR3nt: TGTGCCAGCAGTGACGGGGCGTGGGGCTACAATGAGCAGTTCTTC

v_gene: TRBV7-9
abundance: many
d_gene: TRBD2
j_gene: TRBJ2-7
CDR3aa: CASSLVGTSGRHEQYF
CDR3nt: TGTGCCAGCAGCTTAGTGGGGACTAGCGGGAGACACGAGCAGTACTTC

v_gene: TRBV15
abundance: -
d_gene: -
j_gene: TRBJ2-6
CDR3aa: CATSREGHGSGANVLTF
CDR3nt: TGTGCCACCAGCAGAGAGGGACACGGCTCTGGGGCCAACGTCCTGACTTTC

v_gene: TRBV7-2
abundance: many
d_gene: TRBD2
j_gene: TRBJ2-7
CDR3aa: CASSPTSGRQEQYF
CDR3nt: TGTGCCAGCAGCCCGACTAGCGGGAGGCAGGAGCAGTACTTC

v_gene: TRBV20-1
abundance: many
d_gene: -
j_gene: TRBJ2-7
CDR3aa: CSASAAGSYEQYF
CDR3nt: TGCAGTGCTAGCGCAGCCGGTTCCTACGAGCAGTACTTC

v_gene: TRBV28
abundance: many
d_gene: -
j_gene: TRBJ1-2
CDR3aa: CASSFLGRTYGYTF
CDR3nt: TGTGCCAGCAGTTTTTTGGGACGGACCTATGGCTACACCTTC

v_gene: TRBV28
abundance: many
d_gene: TRBD2
j_gene: TRBJ2-7
CDR3aa: CASSPTLGGHYEQYF
CDR3nt: TGTGCCAGCAGTCCCACACTGGGAGGGCACTACGAGCAGTACTTC

v_gene: TRBV6-1
abundance: many
d_gene: TRBD1
j_gene: TRBJ2-3
CDR3aa: CASSLQGGWDTQYF
CDR3nt: TGTGCCAGCAGCCTACAAGGGGGCTGGGATACGCAGTATTTT

v_gene: TRBV6-5
abundance: few
d_gene: TRBD2
j_gene: TRBJ2-3
CDR3aa: CASSHPRTSGRGTDTQYF
CDR3nt: TGTGCCAGCAGTCACCCCCGGACTAGCGGGAGGGGAACAGATACGCAGTATTTT

v_gene: TRBV6-2/TRBV6-3
abundance: many
d_gene: -
j_gene: TRBJ2-6
CDR3aa: CASNTPGRSGANVLTF
CDR3nt: TGTGCCAGCAATACCCCGGGCCGTTCTGGGGCCAACGTCCTGACTTTC

v_gene: TRBV24-1
abundance: -
d_gene: TRBD2
j_gene: TRBJ2-1
CDR3aa: CATSDGLAGINYNEQFF
CDR3nt: TGTGCCACCAGTGATGGACTAGCGGGAATCAACTACAATGAGCAGTTCTTC

v_gene: TRBV24-1
abundance: many
d_gene: -
j_gene: TRBJ2-5
CDR3aa: CATSDLHQGTWTQYF
CDR3nt: TGTGCCACCAGTGATTTGCATCAGGGTACGTGGACCCAGTACTTC

v_gene: TRBV20-1
abundance: many
d_gene: -
j_gene: TRBJ2-7
CDR3aa: CSAPTVTDPYEQYF
CDR3nt: TGCAGTGCTCCCACGGTGACAGACCCTTACGAGCAGTACTTC

v_gene: TRBV7-3
abundance: -
d_gene: -
j_gene: TRBJ2-3
CDR3aa: CASSLIGPGPSTDTQYF
CDR3nt: TGTGCCAGCAGCTTAATAGGGCCCGGACCCAGCACAGATACGCAGTATTTT

v_gene: TRBV11-2
abundance: many
d_gene: TRBD2
j_gene: TRBJ2-7
CDR3aa: CASSRAGSTYEQYF
CDR3nt: TGTGCCAGCAGCCGAGCGGGATCTACCTACGAGCAGTACTTC

v_gene: TRBV7-9
abundance: -
d_gene: TRBD1
j_gene: TRBJ1-4
CDR3aa: CASSSTGGQLVRKLFF
CDR3nt: TGTGCCAGCAGCTCGACAGGGGGACAACTGGTTAGAAAACTGTTTTTT